One and the same sample provided the 13 T cell receptor beta chains below, sequenced in a study of cytomegalovirus exposure and HLA in healthy donors. Primers: 60 Vbeta forward and 13 Jbeta reverse. Only in-frame clones appear in the TCRdb table, and some are missing; sequencing was by immunoSEQ multiplex PCR. Its clone listing holds tens of thousands of clones. The sample was PBMCs. The origin of the receptors is a middle-aged woman in good health and CMV-seropositive.

The gene calls are TRBV19 and TRBJ1-1, with TRBD1 matching 7 bases. V lost 7 bases and J lost 4; bases outside the gene matches: 9. CDR3 length: 14 amino acids. Germline assignment: CDR1 LNHDA and CDR2 SQIVND (reference sequence). Here the CDR3 reads CASTQGQASTEAFF. The CDR3 bases are TGTGCCAGTACACAAGGACAGGCTAGCACTGAAGCTTTCTTT.

The CDR3 nucleotides read TGTGCCAGCGCCCCATGGGGGGAAAGGGGCCAAGCTAACTATGGCTACACCTTC. Its protein product is CASAPWGERGQANYGYTF. The chain links TRBV28 to TRBJ1-2; possible D gene TRBD1, 5 bases. Trimming left V 8 bases short and J 0 bases short, with 25 bases between. The V gene's germline CDR1 is MDHEN and CDR2 SYDVKM. The CDR3 loop spans 18 amino acids.

With respect to this clone: The junction does not match germline at one end; this may be a read error. This chain uses TRBV20-1 with TRBJ1-1, with D possibly matching TRBD1 (5 bases). Per germline, CDR1 DFQATT and CDR2 SNEGSKA (reference sequence). CDR3 length: 11 residues. The CDR3 loop is CSAPYPDSTNF. The CDR3 coding sequence is TGCAGTGCCCCTTATCCTGACAGTACAAATTTT.

The chain carries TRBV4-1 and TRBJ1-1; perhaps TRBD1 as D (6 bases). V lost 4 bases to trimming and J lost 1 base, with 22 bases between them. Germline-derived CDR1 and CDR2 are MGHRA and YSYEKL. The CDR3 contains 18 residues. The CDR3 DNA reads as TGCGCCAGCAGCCCATCCCGATTACAGGGTTTAACGAACACTGAAGCTTTCTTT. This sequence encodes CASSPSRLQGLTNTEAFF.

This chain uses TRBV5-1 with TRBJ2-7, with TRBD1 matching over 9 bases. This CDR3 comprises 16 residues. Germline CDR1 is SGHRS and CDR2 is YFSETQ. V was pared by 4 bases and J by 2 bases, with 10 bases of the junction left unmatched. This CDR3 reads CASSPWDREATYEQYF. CDR3 in DNA: TGCGCCAGCAGCCCCTGGGACAGGGAGGCGACCTACGAGCAGTACTTC.

The chain joins TRBV5-1 to TRBJ2-1; 8 bases align to TRBD1. Trimming at V came to 4 bases and at J to 5 bases, leaving 8 bases not matched to a gene. This CDR3 comprises 15 residues. The germline gives CDR1 SGHRS, CDR2 YFSETQ. CDR3 loop: CASSRTGQANNEQFF. In DNA form, the CDR3 reads TGCGCCAGCAGCCGAACGGGACAGGCCAACAATGAGCAGTTCTTC.

The rearrangement uses TRBV19 and TRBJ1-6; D possibly corresponds to TRBD1 (5 bases). V lost 5 bases, J lost 10 bases, and 15 bases lay in between. Germline CDR1 reads LNHDA; CDR2 reads SQIVND (reference sequence). The CDR3 contains 14 residues. For the CDR3, the DNA is TGTGCCAGTAGTCCCCGACTTGGGGGGTCACCCCTCCACTTT. This translates into CASSPRLGGSPLHF.

This chain joins TRBV5-4 and TRBJ1-3; D uncertain. The DNA end is a closer match to TRBJ2-2, so the J assignment may be wrong. CDR3 length: 12 amino acids. Germline CDR1 is SGHNT and CDR2 is YYREEE (reference sequence). The CDR3 protein is CASSLDTGELFF. CDR3 in DNA: TGTGCCAGCAGCTTGGACACCGGGGAGCTGTTTTTT.

The V and J genes are TRBV18 and TRBJ1-5; perhaps TRBD1 as D (6 bases). This CDR3 is 13 amino acids long. Looked up from germline, CDR1 is KGHSH and CDR2 is LQKENI. Trimming took 5 bases from V and 5 from J, leaving 10 bases between them. CDR3: CASSKGDDQPQHF. CDR3 DNA: TGTGCCAGCTCAAAGGGGGACGATCAGCCCCAGCATTTT.

To note about this clone: Relative to the germline gene, one junction end is altered; a read error may explain this. The chain has TRBV14 and TRBJ2-2, with 7 bases fitting TRBD1. Germline lookup yields CDR1 SGHDN and CDR2 FVKESK. The CDR3 consists of 17 residues. Here the CDR3 reads CASNQLGGEENTGELFF. The CDR3 nucleotides read TGTGCCAGCAACCAATTAGGGGGCGAGGAGAACACCGGGGAGCTGTTTTTT.

The chain has TRBV2 and TRBJ2-5, with 7 bases fitting TRBD1. The germline CDR1 and CDR2 sequences are SNHLY and FYNNEI. J gave up 5 bases and V 7 bases, and 4 bases lay outside the gene matches. The CDR3 runs to 12 residues. For the CDR3, the DNA is TGTGCCAGCAACAGGGGCTTGGAGACCCAGTACTTC. Its translation: CASNRGLETQYF.

The V gene is TRBV7-6, the J gene TRBJ2-5, with 9 bases matching TRBD1. The CDR3 loop spans 14 amino acids. The germline V gene has CDR1 SGHVS and CDR2 FNYEAQ. After removal of 4 bases from V and 6 bases from J, the junction contained 6 bases not matched to a gene. The CDR3 DNA is TGTGCCAGCAGCTACGAGGACAGGGGAAAGACCCAGTACTTC. It yields the protein CASSYEDRGKTQYF.

J is TRBJ2-5 and V is TRBV1; the DNA was not compared with TRBD2, the D call given in the table. TRBV1 is designated a pseudogene. CDR3 length equals 17 residues. The CDR3 here is CTSSQDGPSGNQETQYF. The CDR3 coding sequence is TGCACCAGCAGCCAAGACGGGCCTAGCGGGAACCAAGAGACCCAGTACTTC.